The next 23 T cell receptor beta chains were all read from a single sample in a study of blood T cells in healthy people across ages (dated by TCRdb to 2014 to 2015). Libraries were made using 5' RACE. Sequenced on an Illumina HiSeq 2500. A second PCR of about 6 to 11 cycles was run with a J-beta primer mix and a sample-barcoded 5' primer. Using fastp at Q25 and MiXCR, TCRdb reprocessed the public reads and kept productive beta chains. Entries are consolidated by CDR3 protein sequence, retaining the most common genes and DNA. The sample table contains some 1.4 million distinct CDR3 sequences; only one count was recorded for about 40% of them. The ten largest clones capture under 8% of the sample. Sequenced: blood. The receptors derive from a woman aged 18-29 years in good health.

This clonotype occurred a few times. Here the CDR3 reads CAISAPPGPLNTEAFF. CDR3 coding DNA: TGTGCCATCAGTGCCCCCCCAGGGCCTTTGAACACTGAAGCTTTCTTT. This rearrangement joins TRBV10-3 to TRBJ1-1, with D perhaps matching TRBD1 (5 bases). The germline CDR1 and CDR2 sequences are ENHRY and SYGVKD. The V end lost 4 bases, the J end lost 0 bases, and 15 bases lay between the germline ends. The CDR3 runs to 16 residues.

This clonotype has a handful of counts. The rearrangement joins TRBV6-5 to TRBJ2-5, with 10 bases matching TRBD2. CDR1 and CDR2 (germline): MNHEY, SVGAGI. This CDR3 is built from 16 residues. The trim removed 3 bases at V and 5 bases at J, leaving 9 bases unmatched. CDR3 sequence: CASSYSGRPPQETQYF. CDR3 coding DNA: TGTGCCAGCAGTTATAGCGGGAGGCCCCCTCAGGAGACCCAGTACTTC.

Notes on this clonotype: The junction and the germline gene differ at one end; a read error may be behind it. This CDR3 is CSAEDLPLAGGKGPYEQYF. The CDR3 bases are TGCAGCGCTGAAGATCTCCCACTAGCGGGAGGCAAGGGTCCCTACGAGCAGTACTTC. The chain recombines TRBV29-1 with TRBJ2-7, with 12 bases matching TRBD2. The germline V gene encodes CDR1 SQVTM and CDR2 ANQGSEA. The CDR3 loop spans 19 amino acids.

CDR3 sequence: CASSVATGAGLTDTQYF. The CDR3, as DNA: TGTGCCAGCAGCGTAGCTACCGGGGCGGGACTAACAGATACGCAGTATTTT. This sequence joins TRBV9 and TRBJ2-3; 7 bases map to TRBD2. Germline CDR1 SGDLS, CDR2 YYNGEE. V gave up 0 bases and J gave up 3 bases; unmatched junction bases: 10. The CDR3 extends over 17 amino acids.

J is TRBJ1-4 and V is TRBV15; a weak D match, TRBD1 (5 bases). CDR3 size: 14 residues. Germline V gene data show CDR1 as LNHNV and CDR2 as YYDKDF (reference sequence). Deletions cut 5 bases from V and 8 bases from J, with 15 bases between. The DNA of the CDR3 is TGTGCCACCAGCCCGTCGAGGACACCCGAAAAACTGTTTTTT. Its protein is CATSPSRTPEKLFF.

V and J are TRBV5-5 and TRBJ2-3; 7 nucleotides match TRBD2. The length of the CDR3 is 16 residues. Germline assignment: CDR1 SGHKS and CDR2 YYEKEE (reference sequence). Unmatched junction bases numbered 7, after V lost 3 bases and J lost 0 bases. In DNA form, the CDR3 reads TGTGCCAGCAGCTCAGCGCCTAGCGGCAGCACAGATACGCAGTATTTT. Protein sequence: CASSSAPSGSTDTQYF.

Of note for this clonotype: At one end, the junction sequence differs from germline, possibly due to a read error. This chain uses TRBV30 with TRBJ1-6, with D possibly being TRBD1 (5 bases). The CDR3 covers 16 residues. The V gene's germline CDR1 is GTSNPN and CDR2 SVGIG (reference sequence). Here the CDR3 DNA reads TGCGCCTGGACCATACCAGCGGGGGGATATAATTCACCCCTCCACTTT. It encodes CAWTIPAGGYNSPLHF.

CDR3 in amino acids: CSGQTGSETQFF. The DNA of the CDR3 is TGCAGCGGGCAGACAGGGTCAGAGACCCAGTTCTTC. The rearrangement links TRBV29-1 to TRBJ2-1; 7 nucleotides align to TRBD1. This CDR3 region has 12 residues. J lost 13 bases, V lost 7 bases, and 13 bases had no gene match. Germline CDR1 SQVTM, CDR2 ANQGSEA.

The CDR3 nucleotides are TGTGCCAGCCTGAGCAAATCCCATAAAGCTAACTATGGCTACACCTTC. The encoded protein is CASLSKSHKANYGYTF. The chain has TRBV12-3 or TRBV12-4 and TRBJ1-2; D gene unclear. Trimming cost V 8 bases and J 0 bases, with 19 bases left between them. This CDR3 comprises 16 residues.

Regarding this clonotype: The junction shows a germline mismatch at one end, possibly a read error. V is TRBV3-1 and J is TRBJ1-6; D gene unclear. This CDR3 contains 16 residues. Germline CDR1 LGHDT, CDR2 YNNKEL (reference sequence). The CDR3 sequence is CASSHLGRSDNSPPHF. Here the CDR3 DNA reads TGTGCCAGCAGCCATCTAGGACGGTCAGATAATTCACCCCCCCACTTT.

The chain is built from TRBV28 and TRBJ2-4; D is possibly TRBD1 (6 bases). The J call is doubtful: the DNA matches TRBJ2-7 better. Germline values: CDR1 MDHEN, CDR2 SYDVKM. This CDR3 has 15 residues. The CDR3 sequence: CASTSQGSGSHEQYF. The CDR3 nucleotides read TGTGCCAGCACCTCACAGGGCAGTGGGTCCCACGAGCAGTACTTC.

This clonotype was detected many times. The chain employs TRBV5-1 and TRBJ2-3; 14 bases align to TRBD2. This CDR3 is built from 17 residues. With 4 bases clipped from V and 4 bases from J, the junction kept 8 bases outside the gene matches. Germline CDR1 reads SGHRS; CDR2 reads YFSETQ. The CDR3 here is CASSLGLAGAGADTQYF. The CDR3 DNA reads TGCGCCAGCAGCCTGGGACTAGCGGGGGCCGGAGCAGATACGCAGTATTTT.

Comments on this clonotype: At one end the junction does not follow the germline gene, possibly because of a read error. This sequence joins TRBV9 and TRBJ1-1; tentative D call: TRBD1 (5 bases). The CDR3 contains 15 residues. Germline V lookup: CDR1 SGDLS, CDR2 YYNGEE. CDR3 region: CASSVEGRQNTEAFF. Written as DNA, the CDR3 is TGTGCCAGTAGCGTAGAGGGACGACAGAACACTGAAGCTTTCTTT.

The chain has TRBV2 and TRBJ1-5, with no clear D. Trimming shortened V by 3 bases and J by 3 bases, and 9 bases separated the two germline ends. CDR1 SNHLY and CDR2 FYNNEI come from the germline V gene. The CDR3 is 14 residues long. CDR3 DNA: TGTGCCAGCAGTGAGGAGGGATTCAATCAGCCCCAGCATTTT. Translation: CASSEEGFNQPQHF. The full variable domain, its missing parts supplied by reference TRBV2 and TRBJ1-5, is EPEVTQTPSHQVTQMGQEVILRCVPISNHLYFYWYRQILGQKVEFLVSFYNNEISEKSEIFDDQFSVERPDGSNFTLKIRSTKLEDSAMYFCASSEEGFNQPQHFGDGTRLSIL.

This chain uses TRBV9 with TRBJ1-2; the D is unclear. CDR3 size: 14 residues. Germline CDR1 reads SGDLS; CDR2 reads YYNGEE. The V end lost 0 bases, the J end lost 2 bases, and 8 bases lay between the germline ends. In nucleotides, the CDR3 is TGTGCCAGCAGCGTAGATGGGGAAAACTATGGCTACACCTTC. This codes for CASSVDGENYGYTF. The entire variable domain, with the rest obtained from reference TRBV9 and TRBJ1-2, is as follows: DSGVTQTPKHLITATGQRVTLRCSPRSGDLSVYWYQQSLDQGLQFLIQYYNGEERAKGNILERFSAQQFPDLHSELNLSSLELGDSALYFCASSVDGENYGYTFGSGTRLTVV.

This clonotype was observed a handful of times. The chain is built from TRBV10-3 and TRBJ1-2; TRBD1 matches at 8 bases. The CDR3 consists of 17 residues. The V gene's germline CDR1 is ENHRY and CDR2 SYGVKD. V trimming: 6 bases; J trimming: 4 bases; junction bases outside the gene matches: 16. The CDR3 coding sequence is TGTGCCATCAGCCAGGGGGCATTATCCCCTATCCGCTATGGCTACACCTTC. Amino acids: CAISQGALSPIRYGYTF.

The sample holds a few counts of this clonotype. This chain uses TRBV20-1 with TRBJ1-2, with unresolved D. The length of the CDR3 is 12 residues. CDR1 and CDR2 from the germline V gene are DFQATT and SNEGSKA (reference sequence). Between the trimmed V and J ends, which lost 3 bases and 8 bases, there was a span of 13 bases. Written as DNA, the CDR3 is TGCAGTGCTAGGGTCACCTCGCACGGCTACACCTTC. It translates to CSARVTSHGYTF.

This clonotype was seen a single time. The chain employs TRBV7-9 and TRBJ2-1, with a possible D match to TRBD2 (5 bases). The V end was cut by 5 bases, the J end by 8 bases, with 22 bases between. This CDR3 has 16 residues. Germline-derived CDR1 and CDR2 are SEHNR and FQNEAQ (reference sequence). As DNA, the CDR3 is TGTGCCAGCAGCCCCCGGGGTACAGCGGCGGGCTATGAGCAGTTCTTC. Its protein product is CASSPRGTAAGYEQFF.

In this sample, this clonotype turned up a few times. The chain recombines TRBV3-1 with TRBJ2-5; D not resolved. The CDR3 contains 14 residues. Germline V gives CDR1 LGHDT, CDR2 YNNKEL (reference sequence). V shed 2 bases and J shed 5 bases, with 12 bases lying between them. The CDR3 protein is CASSQPPHRETQYF. CDR3 nucleotide sequence: TGTGCCAGCAGCCAACCACCACATAGGGAGACCCAGTACTTC.

This chain connects TRBV5-4 to TRBJ2-3; D remains unclear. Trimming took off 1 base at V and 5 bases at J, with 14 bases between the two ends. Germline lookup yields CDR1 SGHNT and CDR2 YYREEE (reference sequence). CDR3 size: 15 residues. CDR3 DNA sequence: TGTGCCAGCAGCTTGAAGACTGCATTGGGAGATACGCAGTATTTT. It specifies CASSLKTALGDTQYF.

V is TRBV5-1 and J is TRBJ2-1, with a weak D call TRBD2 (5 bases). Germline V gene sequence: CDR1 SGHRS, CDR2 YFSETQ. The CDR3 covers 16 residues. Deletions cut 4 bases from V and 6 bases from J, with 20 bases between. DNA of the CDR3: TGCGCCAGCAGCGGAGGACTCTACTTATGGGGCAATGAGCAGTTCTTC. Translating gives CASSGGLYLWGNEQFF.

The chain recombines TRBV2 with TRBJ2-7; 9 bases line up with TRBD2. The germline CDR1 and CDR2 sequences are SNHLY and FYNNEI. The junction had 7 bases not matched to a gene; V was cut back by 7 bases and J by 3 bases. The CDR3 has 14 amino acids. The CDR3 region has the DNA TGTGCCAGCACATCAGCGGGGGGAAGCTACGAGCAGTACTTC. This encodes CASTSAGGSYEQYF.

V gene TRBV30 combines with J gene TRBJ2-5, with D possibly being TRBD2 (5 bases). V shed 4 bases and J shed 11 bases, with 14 bases lying between them. CDR1 GTSNPN and CDR2 SVGIG come from the germline V gene (reference sequence). The CDR3 is 11 amino acids. CDR3 in amino acids: CAWKGLGEQYF. DNA for the CDR3: TGTGCCTGGAAGGGATTGGGAGAGCAGTACTTC.